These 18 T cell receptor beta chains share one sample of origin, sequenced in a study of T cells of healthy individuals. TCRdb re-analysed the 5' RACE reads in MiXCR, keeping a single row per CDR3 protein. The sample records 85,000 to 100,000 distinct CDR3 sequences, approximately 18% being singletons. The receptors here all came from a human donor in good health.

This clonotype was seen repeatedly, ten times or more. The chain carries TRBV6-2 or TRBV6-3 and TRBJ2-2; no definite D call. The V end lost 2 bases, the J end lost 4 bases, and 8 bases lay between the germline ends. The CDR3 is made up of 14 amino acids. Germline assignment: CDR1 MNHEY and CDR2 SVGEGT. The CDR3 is CASSYASITGELFF. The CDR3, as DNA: TGTGCCAGCAGTTACGCCAGTATCACCGGGGAGCTGTTTTTT.

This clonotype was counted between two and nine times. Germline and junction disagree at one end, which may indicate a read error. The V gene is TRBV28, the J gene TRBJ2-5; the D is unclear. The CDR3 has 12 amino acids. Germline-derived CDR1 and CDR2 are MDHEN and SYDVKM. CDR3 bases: TGTGTCAGCAGCCCCGGGCAATGGACCCAGTACTTC. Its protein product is CVSSPGQWTQYF.

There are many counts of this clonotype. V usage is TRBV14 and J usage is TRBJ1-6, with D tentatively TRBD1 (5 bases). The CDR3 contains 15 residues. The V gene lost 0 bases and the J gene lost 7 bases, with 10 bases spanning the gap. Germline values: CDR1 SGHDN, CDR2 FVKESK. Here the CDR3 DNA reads TGTGCCAGCAGCCAAGACCGGGGGGGAAATTCACCCCTCCACTTT. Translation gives CASSQDRGGNSPLHF.

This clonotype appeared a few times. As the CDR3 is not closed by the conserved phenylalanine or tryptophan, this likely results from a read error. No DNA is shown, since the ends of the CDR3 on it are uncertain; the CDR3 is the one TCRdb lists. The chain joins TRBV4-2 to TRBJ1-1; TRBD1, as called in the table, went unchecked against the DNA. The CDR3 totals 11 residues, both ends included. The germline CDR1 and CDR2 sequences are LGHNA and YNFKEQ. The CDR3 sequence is CASSQEIKQGL.

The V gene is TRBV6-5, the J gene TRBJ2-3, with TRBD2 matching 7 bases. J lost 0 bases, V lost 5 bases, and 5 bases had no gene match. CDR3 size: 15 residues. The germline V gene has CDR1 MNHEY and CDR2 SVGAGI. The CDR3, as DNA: TGTGCCAGCAGTCCCCTAGCGGCTAGCACAGATACGCAGTATTTT. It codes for CASSPLAASTDTQYF.

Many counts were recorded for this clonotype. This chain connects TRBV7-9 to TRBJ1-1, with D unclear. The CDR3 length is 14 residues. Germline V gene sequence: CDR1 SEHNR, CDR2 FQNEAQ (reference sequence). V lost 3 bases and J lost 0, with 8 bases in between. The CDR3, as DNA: TGTGCCAGCAGCTTCAGTGGGATGAACACTGAAGCTTTCTTT. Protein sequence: CASSFSGMNTEAFF.

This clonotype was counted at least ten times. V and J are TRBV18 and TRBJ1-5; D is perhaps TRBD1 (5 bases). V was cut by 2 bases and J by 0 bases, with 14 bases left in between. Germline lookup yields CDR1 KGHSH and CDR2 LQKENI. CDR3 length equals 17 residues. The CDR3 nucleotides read TGTGCCAGCTCACCAGGACCTGGGGGACGTAGCAATCAGCCCCAGCATTTT. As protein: CASSPGPGGRSNQPQHF.

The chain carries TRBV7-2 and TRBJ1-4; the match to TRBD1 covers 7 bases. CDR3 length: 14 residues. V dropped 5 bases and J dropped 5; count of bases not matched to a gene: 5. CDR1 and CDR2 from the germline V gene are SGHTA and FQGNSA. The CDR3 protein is CASSPDRLNEKLFF. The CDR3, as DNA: TGTGCCAGCAGCCCGGACAGGTTGAATGAAAAACTGTTTTTT. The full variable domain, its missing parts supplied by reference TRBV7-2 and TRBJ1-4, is GAGVSQSPSNKVTEKGKDVELRCDPISGHTALYWYRQSLGQGLEFLIYFQGNSAPDKSGLPSDRFSAERTGGSVSTLTIQRTQQEDSAVYLCASSPDRLNEKLFFGSGTQLSVL.

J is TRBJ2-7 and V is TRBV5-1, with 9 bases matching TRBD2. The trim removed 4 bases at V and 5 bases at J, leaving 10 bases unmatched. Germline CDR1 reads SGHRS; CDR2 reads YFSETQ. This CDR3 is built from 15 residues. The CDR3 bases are TGCGCCAGCAGCGTCTCGCCGGGACTAGCCAACGAGCAGTACTTC. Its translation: CASSVSPGLANEQYF.

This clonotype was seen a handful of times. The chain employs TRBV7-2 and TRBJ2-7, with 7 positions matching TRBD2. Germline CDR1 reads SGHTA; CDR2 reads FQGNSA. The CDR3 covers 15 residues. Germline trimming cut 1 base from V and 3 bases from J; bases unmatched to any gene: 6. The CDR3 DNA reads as TGTGCCAGCAGCTTAGATGGTAGCGGGCACTACGAGCAGTACTTC. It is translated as CASSLDGSGHYEQYF.

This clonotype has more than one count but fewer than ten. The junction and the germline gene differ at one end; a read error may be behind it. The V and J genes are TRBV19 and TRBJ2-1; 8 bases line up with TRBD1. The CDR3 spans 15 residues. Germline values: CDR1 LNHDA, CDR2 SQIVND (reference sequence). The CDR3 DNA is TGTGTCAGTCGCAGGAGACAGGGGTGGGTCAATGAGCAGTTCTTC. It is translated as CVSRRRQGWVNEQFF.

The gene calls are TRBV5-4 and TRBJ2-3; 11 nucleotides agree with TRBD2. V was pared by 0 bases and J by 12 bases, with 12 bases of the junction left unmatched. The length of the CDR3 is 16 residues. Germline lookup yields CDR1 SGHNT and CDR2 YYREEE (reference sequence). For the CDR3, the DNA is TGTGCCAGCAGCTTGGATATAGCGGGAGGGGTACGGGGACAGTATTTT. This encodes CASSLDIAGGVRGQYF.

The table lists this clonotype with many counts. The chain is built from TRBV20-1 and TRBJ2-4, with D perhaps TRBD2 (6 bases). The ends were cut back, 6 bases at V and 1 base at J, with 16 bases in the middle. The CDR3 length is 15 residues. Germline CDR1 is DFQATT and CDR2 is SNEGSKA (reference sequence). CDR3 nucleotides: TGCAGTGCCCCTGGAACTAGCAGGGCCAAAAACATTCAGTACTTC. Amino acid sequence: CSAPGTSRAKNIQYF.

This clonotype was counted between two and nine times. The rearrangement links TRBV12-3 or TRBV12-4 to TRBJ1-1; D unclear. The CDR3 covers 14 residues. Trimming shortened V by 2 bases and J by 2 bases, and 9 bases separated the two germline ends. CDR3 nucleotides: TGTGCCAGCAGTTTAAGCCGTAGCAACACTGAAGCTTTCTTT. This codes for CASSLSRSNTEAFF.

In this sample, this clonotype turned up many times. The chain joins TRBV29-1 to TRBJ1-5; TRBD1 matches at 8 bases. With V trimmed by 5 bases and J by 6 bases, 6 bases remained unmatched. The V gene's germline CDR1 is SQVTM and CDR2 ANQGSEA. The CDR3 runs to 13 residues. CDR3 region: CSVTTGAGQPQHF. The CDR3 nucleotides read TGCAGCGTTACGACAGGGGCCGGTCAGCCCCAGCATTTT.

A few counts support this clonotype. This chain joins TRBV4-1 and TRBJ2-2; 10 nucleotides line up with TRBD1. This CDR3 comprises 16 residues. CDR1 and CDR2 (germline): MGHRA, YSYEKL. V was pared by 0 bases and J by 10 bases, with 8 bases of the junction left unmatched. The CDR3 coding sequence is TGCGCCAGCAGCCAAGATCGAGACAGGGGGCGGGAGGAGCTGTTTTTT. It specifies CASSQDRDRGREELFF.

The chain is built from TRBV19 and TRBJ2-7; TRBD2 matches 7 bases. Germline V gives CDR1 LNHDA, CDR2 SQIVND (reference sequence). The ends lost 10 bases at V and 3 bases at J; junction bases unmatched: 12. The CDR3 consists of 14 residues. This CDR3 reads CATGREHNLYEQYF. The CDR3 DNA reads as TGTGCCACGGGGAGGGAACACAACCTCTACGAGCAGTACTTC.

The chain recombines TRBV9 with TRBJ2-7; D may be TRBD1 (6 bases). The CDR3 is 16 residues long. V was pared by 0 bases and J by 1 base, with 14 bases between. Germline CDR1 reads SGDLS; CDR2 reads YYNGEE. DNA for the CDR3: TGTGCCAGCAGCGTAGTCCCCGGGACACCGTCCTACGAGCAGTACTTC. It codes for CASSVVPGTPSYEQYF.